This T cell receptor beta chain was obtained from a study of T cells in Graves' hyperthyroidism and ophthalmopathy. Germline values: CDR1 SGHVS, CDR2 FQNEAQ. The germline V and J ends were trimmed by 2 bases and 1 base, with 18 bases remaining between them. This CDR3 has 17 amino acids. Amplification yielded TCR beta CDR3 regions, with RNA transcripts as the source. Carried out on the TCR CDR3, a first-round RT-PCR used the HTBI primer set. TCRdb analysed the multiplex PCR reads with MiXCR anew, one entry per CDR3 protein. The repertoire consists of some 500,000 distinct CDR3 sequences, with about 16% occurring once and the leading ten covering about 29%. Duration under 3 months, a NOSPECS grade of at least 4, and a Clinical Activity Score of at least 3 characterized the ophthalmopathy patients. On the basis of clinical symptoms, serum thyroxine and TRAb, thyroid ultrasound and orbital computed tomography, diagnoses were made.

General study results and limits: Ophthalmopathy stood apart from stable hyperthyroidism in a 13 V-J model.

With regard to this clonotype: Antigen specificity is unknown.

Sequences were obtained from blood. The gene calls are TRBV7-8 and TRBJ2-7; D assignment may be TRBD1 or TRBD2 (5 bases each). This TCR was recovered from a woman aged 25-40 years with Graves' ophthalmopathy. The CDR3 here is CASSLSGLGMGSYEQYF. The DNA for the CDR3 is TGTGCCAGCAGCTTATCGGGGCTGGGAATGGGGTCCTACGAGCAGTACTTC.